The 25 T cell receptor beta chains below all came from one sample that was sequenced in a study of OX40 agonist ivuxolimab in advanced cancers. Data came from immunoSEQ multiplex PCR; TCRdb stores just in-frame clones and leaves some out. The sample includes some 100,000 clones, about 88% of them seen just once. The sample here was CD4+ or CD8+ T cells sorted from blood, taken in a trial of the OX40 agonist ivuxolimab. The receptors here all came from an adult with an advanced solid tumor such as melanoma, head and neck, liver or kidney cancer.

This sequence joins TRBV7-3 and TRBJ2-7, with a weak D call TRBD1 (5 bases). CDR1 and CDR2 (germline): SGHTA, FQGTGA. V shed 5 bases and J shed 1 base, with 9 bases lying between them. The length of the CDR3 is 13 residues. CDR3 bases: TGTGCCAGCAGCCCAGGGATATCCTACGAGCAGTACTTC. It encodes CASSPGISYEQYF.

This clone appeared a single time. The CDR3 loop is CASSIRGQGIYGYTF. As DNA, the CDR3 is TGTGCCAGTAGTATCCGAGGACAGGGGATCTATGGCTACACCTTC. V usage is TRBV19 and J usage is TRBJ1-2; 9 bases map to TRBD1. Germline trimming cut 3 bases from V and 4 bases from J; bases unmatched to any gene: 6. Germline CDR1 is LNHDA and CDR2 is SQIVND (reference sequence). This CDR3 region has 15 residues.

The chain has TRBV4-2 and TRBJ2-7, with 7 bases identical to TRBD1. V was pared by 0 bases and J by 2 bases, with 7 bases of the junction left unmatched. Germline CDR1 LGHNA, CDR2 YNFKEQ. CDR3 length: 16 amino acids. The CDR3 region is CASSQDLTGVPYEQYF. The CDR3 coding sequence is TGTGCCAGCAGCCAAGATCTTACAGGGGTACCCTACGAGCAGTACTTC.

This sequence joins TRBV30 and TRBJ1-4, with D possibly TRBD1 on 5 matching bases. The germline CDR1 and CDR2 sequences are GTSNPN and SVGIG (reference sequence). Trimming pared 4 bases from V and 0 bases from J, leaving 12 bases between. The CDR3 totals 15 residues. The DNA for the CDR3 is TGTGCCTGGACTAAGGACACAACAACTAATGAAAAACTGTTTTTT. Its protein is CAWTKDTTTNEKLFF.

The V and J genes are TRBV4-1 and TRBJ2-1; the match to TRBD1 covers 7 bases. V shed 4 bases and J 8 bases; nucleotides not matched to a gene: 8. This CDR3 contains 14 residues. Germline CDR1 reads MGHRA; CDR2 reads YSYEKL. The CDR3 DNA is TGCGCCAGCAGCCGACGACAGGGTATGGATGAGCAGTTCTTC. Amino acids: CASSRRQGMDEQFF.

This rearrangement joins TRBV6-6 to TRBJ2-3, with a possible D match to TRBD1 (6 bases). Per the germline V gene, CDR1 is MNHNY and CDR2 is SVGAGI (reference sequence). Trimming cost V 5 bases and J 3 bases, with 18 bases left between them. This CDR3 spans 16 amino acids. The CDR3 DNA reads as TGTGCCAGCAGTAAGGACAGCCCGACCGGGACAGATACGCAGTATTTT. Amino acids: CASSKDSPTGTDTQYF.

The chain combines TRBV5-1 with TRBJ2-7, with TRBD1 matching 8 bases. CDR3 length equals 17 residues. Germline V gene data show CDR1 as SGHRS and CDR2 as YFSETQ. V was clipped by 0 bases and J by 0 bases; unmatched bases: 8. CDR3 bases: TGCGCCAGCAGCTTGGGGGCCAGGGGGCTATACTCCTACGAGCAGTACTTC. This sequence encodes CASSLGARGLYSYEQYF.

Concerning this clone: This specimen includes other DNA sequences encoding the same CDR3. J is TRBJ1-2 and V is TRBV18; 9 bases match TRBD1. The CDR3 is made up of 14 amino acids. The germline CDR1 and CDR2 sequences are KGHSH and LQKENI. The trim removed 2 bases at V and 7 bases at J, leaving 5 bases unmatched. The CDR3 DNA follows: TGTGCCAGCTCACCATCGGGACAGGGTCCTGGCTACACCTTC. Amino acid sequence: CASSPSGQGPGYTF.

This clone appeared a few times. The chain carries TRBV30 and TRBJ1-5; D ambiguous. Between the trimmed V and J ends, which lost 1 base and 7 bases, there was a span of 11 bases. The CDR3 is 13 amino acids. Per germline, CDR1 GTSNPN and CDR2 SVGIG (reference sequence). In nucleotides, the CDR3 is TGTGCCTGGAGTGGTCAGCCCAACCAGCCCCAGCATTTT. It codes for CAWSGQPNQPQHF.

The V and J genes are TRBV19 and TRBJ1-6; TRBD1 aligns across 7 bases. J was trimmed by 7 bases and V by 0 bases; bases with no gene match: 3. Germline lookup yields CDR1 LNHDA and CDR2 SQIVND (reference sequence). This CDR3 has 15 residues. This CDR3 reads CASSIEGGGNSPLHF. CDR3 nucleotides: TGTGCCAGTAGTATAGAAGGGGGCGGGAATTCACCCCTCCACTTT.

The chain carries TRBV30 and TRBJ2-3; D perhaps matches TRBD2 (6 bases). The length of the CDR3 is 15 residues. V lost 3 bases and J 0 bases, leaving 13 bases between the germline ends. Germline values: CDR1 GTSNPN, CDR2 SVGIG (reference sequence). CDR3 sequence reads: CAWRRGRISTDTQYF. DNA of the CDR3: TGTGCCTGGAGGCGGGGCAGAATAAGCACAGATACGCAGTATTTT.

The V gene is TRBV10-3, the J gene TRBJ2-5, with 10 bases that match TRBD2. With 0 bases clipped from V and 5 bases from J, the junction kept 6 bases outside the gene matches. This CDR3 has 16 amino acids. From germline, CDR1 is ENHRY and CDR2 SYGVKD. The CDR3, as DNA: TGTGCCATCAGTGAGTCCGATAGCGGGAGGACGGAGACCCAGTACTTC. This sequence encodes CAISESDSGRTETQYF.

This chain uses TRBV15 with TRBJ1-5; D is perhaps TRBD1 (6 bases). CDR1 and CDR2 (germline): LNHNV, YYDKDF (reference sequence). Trimming removed 5 bases from V and 7 bases from J, with 18 bases in between. The CDR3 loop spans 15 amino acids. DNA of the CDR3: TGTGCCACCAGCGCGTACAGGGACGTCGGGCAGCCCCAGCATTTT. This encodes CATSAYRDVGQPQHF. Full variable domain (outside the CDR3, taken from reference TRBV15 and TRBJ1-5): DAMVIQNPRYQVTQFGKPVTLSCSQTLNHNVMYWYQQKSSQAPKLLFHYYDKDFNNEADTPDNFQSRRPNTSFCFLDIRSPGLGDTAMYLCATSAYRDVGQPQHFGDGTRLSIL.

V and J are TRBV6-1 and TRBJ2-3; 11 nucleotides match TRBD2. The CDR3 spans 15 residues. V dropped 4 bases and J dropped 4; count of bases not matched to a gene: 4. The germline CDR1 and CDR2 sequences are MNHNS and SASEGT. The CDR3: CASSATSGGPDTQYF. CDR3 sequence (DNA): TGTGCCAGCAGTGCAACTAGCGGGGGTCCAGATACGCAGTATTTT.

This chain uses TRBV10-3 with TRBJ1-3; possible D gene TRBD1, 5 bases. Between the trimmed V and J ends, which lost 2 bases and 4 bases, there was a span of 18 bases. The germline V gene encodes CDR1 ENHRY and CDR2 SYGVKD. The CDR3 covers 17 residues. For the CDR3, the DNA is TGTGCCATCAGTGAGCCCCTTAGTGGGGGGTCGGGAAACACCATATATTTT. Residues: CAISEPLSGGSGNTIYF.

As DNA, the CDR3 is TGTGCCAGCAGCTTGGGGGAAAGCGCCGGTTGGGGAGAGACCCAGTACTTC. It is translated as CASSLGESAGWGETQYF. The chain couples TRBV7-8 to TRBJ2-5; D is possibly TRBD1 or TRBD2 (5 bases each). The CDR3 sequence is 17 residues long. Trimming left V 3 bases short and J 4 bases short, with 21 bases between. Germline V gene sequence: CDR1 SGHVS, CDR2 FQNEAQ.

The CDR3 protein is CASGRAGGPNEQFF. CDR3 nucleotides: TGCGCCAGCGGTAGAGCGGGAGGGCCGAATGAGCAGTTCTTC. The rearrangement uses TRBV5-1 and TRBJ2-1, with TRBD2 identical over 10 bases. The V gene end was trimmed by 7 bases and the J gene end by 7 bases; junction bases not matched to a gene: 8. Germline V lookup: CDR1 SGHRS, CDR2 YFSETQ. This CDR3 comprises 14 residues. The variable domain in full, with the rest retrieved from reference TRBV5-1 and TRBJ2-1, is KAGVTQTPRYLIKTRGQQVTLSCSPISGHRSVSWYQQTPGQGLQFLFEYFSETQRNKGNFPGRFSGRQFSNSRSEMNVSTLELGDSALYLCASGRAGGPNEQFFGPGTRLTVL.

The J gene is TRBJ2-5, the V gene TRBV5-1; D tentatively fits TRBD1 or TRBD2 (5 bases each). The V end lost 0 bases, the J end lost 2 bases, and 11 bases lay between the germline ends. Looked up from germline, CDR1 is SGHRS and CDR2 is YFSETQ. The CDR3 length is 15 residues. CDR3 sequence reads: CASSLDGALQETQYF. Written as DNA, the CDR3 is TGCGCCAGCAGCTTGGACGGGGCCCTACAAGAGACCCAGTACTTC.

Here the CDR3 DNA reads TGTGCCAGCAGCCCGATAGGGGGGTCCGGGGAGCAGTTCTTC. Amino acids: CASSPIGGSGEQFF. The genes are TRBV7-7 and TRBJ2-1; D assignment may be TRBD1 or TRBD2 (6 bases each). The CDR3 totals 14 residues. The V end was cut by 5 bases, the J end by 10 bases, with 18 bases between. In germline, CDR1 is SSHAT, CDR2 FNYEAQ (reference sequence).

V and J are TRBV5-4 and TRBJ1-1, with 8 bases identical to TRBD1. Trimming cost V 0 bases and J 6 bases; bases outside gene matches: 4. This CDR3 comprises 14 residues. Germline CDR1 is SGHNT and CDR2 is YYREEE (reference sequence). The CDR3 loop reads CASSLDRGVAEAFF. CDR3 nucleotides: TGTGCCAGCAGCTTGGACAGGGGGGTCGCTGAAGCTTTCTTT.

The rearrangement links TRBV13 to TRBJ2-3, with 10 bases matching TRBD1. Losses at the gene ends were 5 bases for V and 2 bases for J; bases not matched to a gene: 7. The CDR3 has 16 amino acids. Germline V gives CDR1 PRHDT, CDR2 FYEKMQ (reference sequence). The CDR3 DNA follows: TGTGCCAGCAGCCCGAGACAGGGGGCGGACACAGATACGCAGTATTTT. It translates to CASSPRQGADTDTQYF.

The chain uses TRBV27 and TRBJ2-5; 8 nucleotides align to TRBD1. The germline gives CDR1 MNHEY, CDR2 SMNVEV (reference sequence). The CDR3 has 15 amino acids. V was pared by 4 bases and J by 4 bases, with 8 bases of the junction left unmatched. CDR3 DNA sequence: TGTGCCAGCAGTTCTCGACCGACAGGGGTAGAGACCCAGTACTTC. Translated, it gives CASSSRPTGVETQYF.

The chain uses TRBV5-1 and TRBJ1-1; TRBD1 might be the D (6 bases). This CDR3 is built from 15 residues. Germline CDR1 is SGHRS and CDR2 is YFSETQ. V lost 2 bases and J 1 base, leaving 12 bases between the germline ends. CDR3 in DNA: TGCGCCAGCAGCTTACAGGGCGCACCGAACACTGAAGCTTTCTTT. It translates to CASSLQGAPNTEAFF. Together with reference TRBV5-1 and TRBJ1-1, the CDR3 gives the full variable domain: KAGVTQTPRYLIKTRGQQVTLSCSPISGHRSVSWYQQTPGQGLQFLFEYFSETQRNKGNFPGRFSGRQFSNSRSEMNVSTLELGDSALYLCASSLQGAPNTEAFFGQGTRLTVV.

This chain uses TRBV7-6 with TRBJ2-5, with 8 bases aligning to TRBD2. V shed 3 bases and J 3 bases; nucleotides not matched to a gene: 6. This CDR3 spans 15 amino acids. Germline V gene lookup returns CDR1 SGHVS and CDR2 FNYEAQ. For the CDR3, the DNA is TGTGCCAGCAGCTTTCAAATAGCGGGAAAAGAGACCCAGTACTTC. Translating gives CASSFQIAGKETQYF.

The chain uses TRBV11-2 and TRBJ2-7; D is ambiguous. The ends were cut back, 3 bases at V and 7 bases at J, with 22 bases in the middle. Germline V lookup: CDR1 SGHAT, CDR2 FQNNGV. CDR3 length equals 16 residues. CDR3 protein: CASSLESRHSLGEQYF. The DNA for the CDR3 is TGTGCCAGCAGCTTGGAGTCGAGACATTCCTTGGGGGAGCAGTACTTC.